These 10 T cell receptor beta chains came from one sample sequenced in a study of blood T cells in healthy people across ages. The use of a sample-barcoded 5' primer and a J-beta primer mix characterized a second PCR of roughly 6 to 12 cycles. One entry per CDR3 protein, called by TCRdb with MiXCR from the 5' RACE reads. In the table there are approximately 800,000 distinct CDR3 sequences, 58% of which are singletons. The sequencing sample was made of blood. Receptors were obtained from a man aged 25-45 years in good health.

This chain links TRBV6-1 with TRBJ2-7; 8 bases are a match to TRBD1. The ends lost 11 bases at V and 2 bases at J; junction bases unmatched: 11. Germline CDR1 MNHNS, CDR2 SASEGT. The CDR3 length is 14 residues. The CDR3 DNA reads TGTGCCGGCAAGTCAGGACAGGGAACCTACGAGCAGTACTTC. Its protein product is CAGKSGQGTYEQYF.

The CDR3 DNA reads as TGTGCCAGCAGGGGCCTACAGGGGGCTGGAAACACTGAAGCTTTCTTT. This encodes CASRGLQGAGNTEAFF. The rearrangement uses TRBV12-3 or TRBV12-4 and TRBJ1-1; TRBD1 matches 9 bases. The CDR3 sequence is 16 residues long. Losses at the gene ends were 6 bases for V and 2 bases for J; bases not matched to a gene: 10.

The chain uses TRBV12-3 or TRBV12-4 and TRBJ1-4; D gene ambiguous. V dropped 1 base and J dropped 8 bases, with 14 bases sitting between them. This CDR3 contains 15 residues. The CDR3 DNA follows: TGTGCCAGCAGTTTAGTAGCCGGCAGTGGGGAAAAACTGTTTTTT. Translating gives CASSLVAGSGEKLFF.

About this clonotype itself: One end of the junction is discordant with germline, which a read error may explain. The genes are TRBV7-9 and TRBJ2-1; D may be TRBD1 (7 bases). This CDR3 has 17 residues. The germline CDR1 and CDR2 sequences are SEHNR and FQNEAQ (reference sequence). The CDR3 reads CASSVAHQGGSYNEQFF. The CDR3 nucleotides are TGTGCCAGCAGCGTAGCACATCAGGGGGGCTCCTACAATGAGCAGTTCTTC.

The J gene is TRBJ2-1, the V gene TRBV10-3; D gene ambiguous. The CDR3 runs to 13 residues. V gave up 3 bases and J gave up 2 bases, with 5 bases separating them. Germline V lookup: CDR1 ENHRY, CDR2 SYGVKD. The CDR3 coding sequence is TGTGCCATCAGTGATGGTGCCTACAATGAGCAGTTCTTC. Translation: CAISDGAYNEQFF.

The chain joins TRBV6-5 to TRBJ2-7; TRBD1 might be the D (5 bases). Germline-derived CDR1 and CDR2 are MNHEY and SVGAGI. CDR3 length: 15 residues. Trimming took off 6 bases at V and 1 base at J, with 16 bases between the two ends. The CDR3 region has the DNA TGTGCCAGCAGCCTAGTCAGGGCGGTTTCCTACGAGCAGTACTTC. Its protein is CASSLVRAVSYEQYF.

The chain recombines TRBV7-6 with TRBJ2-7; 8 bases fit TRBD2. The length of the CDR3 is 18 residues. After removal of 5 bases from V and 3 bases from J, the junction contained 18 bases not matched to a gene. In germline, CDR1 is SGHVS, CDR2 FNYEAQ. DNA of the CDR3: TGTGCCAGCAGCCTACTCCCAGCGGGAGCGGAGGGGGACTACGAGCAGTACTTC. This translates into CASSLLPAGAEGDYEQYF.

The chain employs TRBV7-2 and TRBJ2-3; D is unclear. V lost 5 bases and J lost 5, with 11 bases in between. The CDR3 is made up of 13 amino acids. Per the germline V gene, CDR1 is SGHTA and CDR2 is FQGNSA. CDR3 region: CASSRQGQDTQYF. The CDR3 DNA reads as TGTGCCAGCAGCCGCCAAGGCCAAGATACGCAGTATTTT.

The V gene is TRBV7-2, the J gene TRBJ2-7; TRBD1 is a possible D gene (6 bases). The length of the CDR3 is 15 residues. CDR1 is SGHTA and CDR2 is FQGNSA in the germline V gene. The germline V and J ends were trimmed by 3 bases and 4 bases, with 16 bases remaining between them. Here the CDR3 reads CASSFSRGPLYEQYF. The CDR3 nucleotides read TGTGCCAGCAGCTTCAGCAGGGGACCTTTATACGAGCAGTACTTC. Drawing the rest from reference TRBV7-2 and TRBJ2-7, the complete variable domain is GAGVSQSPSNKVTEKGKDVELRCDPISGHTALYWYRQSLGQGLEFLIYFQGNSAPDKSGLPSDRFSAERTGGSVSTLTIQRTQQEDSAVYLCASSFSRGPLYEQYFGPGTRLTVT.

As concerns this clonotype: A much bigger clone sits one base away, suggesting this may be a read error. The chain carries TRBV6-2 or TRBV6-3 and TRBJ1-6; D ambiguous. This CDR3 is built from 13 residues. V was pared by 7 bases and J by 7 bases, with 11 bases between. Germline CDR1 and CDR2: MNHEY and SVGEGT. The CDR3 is CASITDLNSPLHF. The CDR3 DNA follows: TGTGCCAGCATAACCGATCTAAATTCACCCCTCCACTTT.